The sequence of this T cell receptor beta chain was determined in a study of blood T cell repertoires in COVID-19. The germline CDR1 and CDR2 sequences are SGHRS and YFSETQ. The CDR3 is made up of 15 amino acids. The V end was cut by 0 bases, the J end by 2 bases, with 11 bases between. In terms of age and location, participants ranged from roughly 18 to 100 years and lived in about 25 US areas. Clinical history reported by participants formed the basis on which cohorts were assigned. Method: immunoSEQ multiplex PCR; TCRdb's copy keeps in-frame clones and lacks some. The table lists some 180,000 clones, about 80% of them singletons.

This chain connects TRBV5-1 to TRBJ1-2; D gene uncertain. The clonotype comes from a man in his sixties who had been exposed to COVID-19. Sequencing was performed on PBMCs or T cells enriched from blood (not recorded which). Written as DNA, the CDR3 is TGCGCCAGCAGCTTGGACGCAGGAGGGAACTATGGCTACACCTTC. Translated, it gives CASSLDAGGNYGYTF. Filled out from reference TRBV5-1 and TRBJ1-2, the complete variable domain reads KAGVTQTPRYLIKTRGQQVTLSCSPISGHRSVSWYQQTPGQGLQFLFEYFSETQRNKGNFPGRFSGRQFSNSRSEMNVSTLELGDSALYLCASSLDAGGNYGYTFGSGTRLTVV.